Shown below are 20 T cell receptor beta chains from a single sample sequenced in a study of blood T cell repertoires in COVID-19. TCRdb's copy holds only in-frame clones and misses some; the assay was immunoSEQ multiplex PCR. The sample yields more than 250,000 clones, 88% seen once. Sequenced material: PBMCs or T cells enriched from blood (not recorded which). The receptors were sampled from a woman aged 35 to 49 with acute COVID-19.

This sequence joins TRBV15 and TRBJ1-1, with D uncertain. The germline V gene has CDR1 LNHNV and CDR2 YYDKDF (reference sequence). The CDR3 runs 15 residues. V lost 0 bases and J 1 base, leaving 9 bases between the germline ends. In nucleotides, the CDR3 is TGTGCCACCAGCAGAGAACAGTTCACGAACACTGAAGCTTTCTTT. It encodes CATSREQFTNTEAFF.

This clone was detected only once. The chain recombines TRBV28 with TRBJ1-5; unclear D gene. With 5 bases removed from V and 8 bases from J, the gap between germline ends came to 13 bases. Germline V gives CDR1 MDHEN, CDR2 SYDVKM. The CDR3 spans 13 residues. The chain's CDR3 is CASSRIVGEPQHF. CDR3 sequence (DNA): TGTGCCAGCAGTAGGATCGTCGGGGAGCCCCAGCATTTT. The full variable domain, in which reference TRBV28 and TRBJ1-5 provide the parts outside the CDR3, is DVKVTQSSRYLVKRTGEKVFLECVQDMDHENMFWYRQDPGLGLRLIYFSYDVKMKEKGDIPEGYSVSREKKERFSLILESASTNQTSMYLCASSRIVGEPQHFGDGTRLSIL.

This rearrangement joins TRBV7-2 to TRBJ1-1, with D maybe TRBD1 (5 bases). This CDR3 contains 13 residues. Trimming took 4 bases from V and 4 from J, leaving 10 bases between them. Germline CDR1 SGHTA, CDR2 FQGNSA. CDR3 sequence: CASSSQGGTEAFF. CDR3 sequence (DNA): TGTGCCAGCAGCTCTCAGGGAGGCACTGAAGCTTTCTTT.

CDR3 coding DNA: TGTGCCAGTAGGGGAGCGGGAAGGACAGAGACCCAGTACTTC. It specifies CASRGAGRTETQYF. This rearrangement joins TRBV19 to TRBJ2-5, with 7 bases aligning to TRBD2. The CDR3 totals 14 residues. The J segment lost 4 bases and the V segment lost 6 bases, leaving 8 bases of the junction unmatched. CDR1 LNHDA and CDR2 SQIVND come from the germline V gene (reference sequence).

This clone appeared once. The chain couples TRBV6-2 or TRBV6-3 to TRBJ2-7, with 9 bases aligning to TRBD1. The CDR3 extends over 15 amino acids. Losses at the gene ends were 5 bases for V and 2 bases for J; bases not matched to a gene: 7. CDR1 and CDR2 (germline): MNHEY, SVGEGT. The CDR3 sequence is CASSTGTGNAYEQYV. The CDR3 DNA reads as TGTGCCAGCAGTACCGGGACAGGGAATGCCTACGAGCAGTACGTC.

The rearrangement uses TRBV5-1 and TRBJ1-1; TRBD1 is a possible D gene (5 bases). Germline values: CDR1 SGHRS, CDR2 YFSETQ. This CDR3 has 18 amino acids. Trimming removed 0 bases at V and 4 bases at J, with 22 bases between. In DNA, the CDR3 is TGCGCCAGCAGCTTGGGTTGGGGCCTAAATGTCCCCGGCACTGAAGCTTTCTTT. It is translated as CASSLGWGLNVPGTEAFF.

The rearrangement joins TRBV21-1 to TRBJ2-2; TRBD1, the D gene given by the table, was not confirmed from the DNA. TRBV21-1 is deemed a pseudogene. This CDR3 has 15 amino acids. CDR3 coding DNA: TGTGCCACCGCAAGTTGGCCAGGGGTGCCCGGGGAGCTGTTTTTT. Translated: CATASWPGVPGELFF.

The table lists this clone with a count of one. V usage is TRBV9 and J usage is TRBJ2-1, with 7 bases lining up with TRBD2. This CDR3 has 15 residues. The V segment lost 0 bases and the J segment 8 bases; nucleotides outside the gene matches: 8. Germline V gene lookup returns CDR1 SGDLS and CDR2 YYNGEE. The CDR3 DNA follows: TGTGCCAGCAGCGTAGTAGGCGGGAGAGGTGATGAGCAGTTCTTC. This translates into CASSVVGGRGDEQFF.

J is TRBJ1-2 and V is TRBV2; 7 bases agree with TRBD1. Germline V gives CDR1 SNHLY, CDR2 FYNNEI. The CDR3 runs to 14 residues. With 5 bases clipped from V and 4 bases from J, the junction kept 7 bases outside the gene matches. The CDR3 sequence is CASSPGTVTYGYTF. The DNA for the CDR3 is TGTGCCAGCAGTCCCGGGACAGTGACCTATGGCTACACCTTC.

The chain couples TRBV19 to TRBJ1-4; D not resolved. The CDR3 extends over 15 amino acids. V lost 3 bases to trimming and J lost 0 bases, with 8 bases between them. Germline CDR1 is LNHDA and CDR2 is SQIVND (reference sequence). In DNA form, the CDR3 reads TGTGCCAGTAGTATGGGAGGTGCAACTAATGAAAAACTGTTTTTT. Its translation is CASSMGGATNEKLFF.

The rearrangement joins TRBV5-6 to TRBJ1-1; D is undetermined. V lost 0 bases and J 11 bases, leaving 17 bases between the germline ends. Germline CDR1 is SGHDT and CDR2 is YYEEEE. This CDR3 comprises 14 residues. The CDR3 DNA follows: TGTGCCAGCAGCTTGGTACGAGGGAACTTCGTCGCTTTCTTT. Its translation is CASSLVRGNFVAFF.

The chain uses TRBV6-1 and TRBJ1-5; 8 nucleotides align to TRBD1. Losses at the gene ends were 2 bases for V and 7 bases for J; bases not matched to a gene: 7. CDR3 length: 15 residues. Germline V gives CDR1 MNHNS, CDR2 SASEGT. CDR3 coding DNA: TGTGCCAGCAGTGAAAAGGACAGGGCGGGGCAGCCCCAGCATTTT. It codes for CASSEKDRAGQPQHF.

The V gene is TRBV3-1 (or the pseudogene TRBV3-2), the J gene TRBJ2-3; possible D gene TRBD2, 6 bases. The CDR3 extends over 14 amino acids. The V gene lost 1 base and the J gene lost 4 bases, with 9 bases spanning the gap. Germline-derived CDR1 and CDR2 are LGHDT and YNNKEL (reference sequence). The CDR3 bases are TGTGCCAGCAGCCAAGCTAGCGTGGCAGATACGCAGTATTTT. This encodes CASSQASVADTQYF.

The rearrangement joins TRBV28 to TRBJ1-5; 10 nucleotides line up with TRBD1. CDR1 is MDHEN, CDR2 SYDVKM, per germline. The CDR3 has 13 residues. The V gene end was trimmed by 8 bases and the J gene end by 5 bases; junction bases not matched to a gene: 3. The CDR3 spells CASRTGGYQPQHF. CDR3 sequence (DNA): TGTGCCAGCCGGACAGGGGGTTATCAGCCCCAGCATTTT.

The genes are TRBV30 and TRBJ2-1; D might be TRBD1 or TRBD2, each matching 7 bases. Germline assignment: CDR1 GTSNPN and CDR2 SVGIG (reference sequence). Between the trimmed V and J ends, which lost 8 bases and 15 bases, there was a span of 26 bases. This CDR3 region has 13 residues. Here the CDR3 reads CAGGGTANSRRFF. As DNA, the CDR3 is TGTGCCGGGGGGGGGACAGCAAACTCAAGGAGGTTCTTC. Full variable domain (rest looked up from reference TRBV30 and TRBJ2-1): SQTIHQWPATLVQPVGSPLSLECTVEGTSNPNLYWYRQAAGRGLQLLFYSVGIGQISSEVPQNLSASRPQDRQFILSSKKLLLSDSGFYLCAGGGTANSRRFFGPGTRLTVL.

This CDR3 is CASALGGSMYNEQFF. The CDR3 DNA sequence: TGTGCCAGCGCCTTAGGCGGGTCCATGTACAATGAGCAGTTCTTC. This chain links TRBV7-2 with TRBJ2-1; tentative D call: TRBD2 (5 bases). Trimming removed 8 bases from V and 4 bases from J, with 18 bases in between. CDR3 length: 15 amino acids. Germline CDR1 SGHTA, CDR2 FQGNSA.

The chain has TRBV19 and TRBJ2-1; 9 nucleotides align to TRBD2. This CDR3 is 17 amino acids long. CDR1 and CDR2 (germline): LNHDA, SQIVND (reference sequence). The V gene end was trimmed by 6 bases and the J gene end by 4 bases; junction bases not matched to a gene: 13. CDR3 amino acids: CASRSRWREGRYNEQFF. The DNA for the CDR3 is TGTGCCAGTAGATCCCGTTGGCGGGAGGGCCGGTACAATGAGCAGTTCTTC.

The table lists this clone with a few counts. The chain uses TRBV2 and TRBJ1-3; TRBD1 is a possible D gene (5 bases). V gave up 2 bases and J gave up 3 bases, with 11 bases separating them. The germline V gene has CDR1 SNHLY and CDR2 FYNNEI. This CDR3 contains 15 residues. The CDR3, as DNA: TGTGCCAGCAGTGAACGGGGAGGGGTTGGAAACACCATATATTTT. It translates to CASSERGGVGNTIYF.

The genes are TRBV13 and TRBJ1-1; possible D gene TRBD1, 5 bases. The germline gives CDR1 PRHDT, CDR2 FYEKMQ (reference sequence). V was pared by 11 bases and J by 4 bases, with 11 bases between. This CDR3 has 11 amino acids. The CDR3 DNA reads TGTGCCCCAGTAAGGGGCACTGAAGCTTTCTTT. This encodes CAPVRGTEAFF.

This sequence joins TRBV7-2 and TRBJ2-1, with 14 bases matching TRBD2. Germline V gene lookup returns CDR1 SGHTA and CDR2 FQGNSA. The CDR3 contains 16 residues. The V and J ends lost 4 bases and 4 bases, in that order; junction bases with no gene match: 3. DNA of the CDR3: TGTGCCAGCAGCTCGAGGACTAGCGGGAGGTACAATGAGCAGTTCTTC. This codes for CASSSRTSGRYNEQFF.